The subject of this entry is one T cell receptor beta chain. Libraries were prepared by immunoSEQ multiplex PCR; TCRdb keeps only in-frame clonotypes and omits some of them. Here the sample spans 100,000 to 150,000 clones, over 80% being singletons. Looked up from germline, CDR1 is LGHDT and CDR2 is YNNKEL (reference sequence). This CDR3 is 15 amino acids long. Trimming at V came to 1 base and at J to 7 bases, leaving 4 bases not matched to a gene. This specimen belongs to a study of control samples from healthy donors and cancer patients. The chain has TRBV3-1 (or the pseudogene TRBV3-2) and TRBJ1-6, with 7 bases matching TRBD1. This TCR derives from an elderly man with head and neck cancer. What was sequenced was PBMCs. In DNA form, the CDR3 reads TGTGCCAGCAGCCAAGGTCGACAGGGAAATTCACCCCTCCACTTT. It codes for CASSQGRQGNSPLHF.